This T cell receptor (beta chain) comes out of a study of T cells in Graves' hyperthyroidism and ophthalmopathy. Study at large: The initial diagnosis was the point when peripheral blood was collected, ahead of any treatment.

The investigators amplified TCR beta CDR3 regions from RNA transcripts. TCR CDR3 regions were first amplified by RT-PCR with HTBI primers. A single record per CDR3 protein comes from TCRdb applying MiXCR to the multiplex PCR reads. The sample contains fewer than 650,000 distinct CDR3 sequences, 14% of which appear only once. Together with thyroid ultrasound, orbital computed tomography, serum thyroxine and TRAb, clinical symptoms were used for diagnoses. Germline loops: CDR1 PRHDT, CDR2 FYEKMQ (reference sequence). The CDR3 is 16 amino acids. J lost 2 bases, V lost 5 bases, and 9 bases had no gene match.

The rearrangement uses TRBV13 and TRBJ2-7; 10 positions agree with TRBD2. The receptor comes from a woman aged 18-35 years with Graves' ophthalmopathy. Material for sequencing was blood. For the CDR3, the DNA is TGTGCCAGCAGCCTGACCGGGACTAGCGCCACCTACGAGCAGTACTTC. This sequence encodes CASSLTGTSATYEQYF.